The entry below gives a single T cell receptor (beta chain) sequence along with its context. The sample comes from a study of cytomegalovirus exposure and HLA in healthy donors. The germline CDR1 and CDR2 sequences are SGHKS and YYEKEE (reference sequence). V was clipped by 4 bases and J by 7 bases; unmatched bases: 11. CDR3 length: 14 amino acids. Vbeta (60) and Jbeta (13) primers were used in the PCR. Using immunoSEQ multiplex PCR, the repertoire was profiled, and TCRdb retains in-frame clones only, with some absent. This sample has some 130,000 clones; 65% to 80% occur once, and the top ten carry approximately 7%.

This clonotype was obtained from a man aged 40-49 years in good health and CMV-seropositive. The V gene is TRBV5-5, the J gene TRBJ2-7; 7 positions agree with TRBD1. The sequencing sample was made of PBMCs. Here the CDR3 reads CASSVGTALGEQYF. DNA for the CDR3: TGTGCCAGCAGCGTCGGGACAGCCTTGGGGGAGCAGTACTTC.